Described below is a single T cell receptor beta chain sequence and its context. Its specificity is not known. PCR used 60 Vbeta primers and 13 Jbeta primers. The assay was immunoSEQ multiplex PCR, and TCRdb's table has in-frame clones only and misses some. The sample shows about 89,000 clones, approximately 71% of them seen only once. This record comes from a study of cytomegalovirus exposure and HLA in healthy donors. Findings and caveats of the study: In an earlier analysis, most TCR beta V segments were productive about 90% or about 30% of the time. What was likely a sequencing artifact was a cluster of highly shared sequence variants. Some public TCRs appeared in many individuals, while most sequences were rare.

CDR1 LNHDA and CDR2 SQIVND come from the germline V gene (reference sequence). Trimming cost V 6 bases and J 4 bases; bases outside gene matches: 7. This CDR3 comprises 16 residues. The rearrangement uses TRBV19 and TRBJ2-3; 13 bases match TRBD2. The sequence derives from a man aged 25 to 45 in good health and CMV-seronegative. Sequences were obtained from PBMCs. The CDR3 reads CASRTRTSGSADTQYF. The CDR3 coding sequence is TGTGCCAGTAGAACTCGGACTAGCGGGAGTGCAGATACGCAGTATTTT.